The clone carrying this T cell receptor (beta chain) has a count of ten or more. What it binds is unknown. Germline CDR1 SGHTA, CDR2 FQGTGA. Trimming took 1 base from V and 0 from J, leaving 8 bases between them. The CDR3 extends over 15 amino acids. The entry originates in a study of T-cell memory formation after mild COVID-19. Overall study: In these data, TCR clusters were largely donor specific.

Notes on the study in general: Second-wave clones that peaked on day 37 lacked confirmed SARS-CoV-2 specificity. Clones which contracted sat mainly in CM and EM if CD4+, and in EMRA if CD8+.

The 5'RACE method, run with constant-segment primers, produced TCR alpha and TCR beta cDNA libraries (carrying sample barcodes and UMIs). Each CDR3 protein is one row after TCRdb ran MiXCR on the 5' RACE reads. The table shows some 350,000 distinct CDR3 sequences, with about 16% occurring only once. This TCR was recovered from a man aged 18 to 35 who had mild COVID-19 (a few samples of this study predate the infection). Cell type and time point are not known. The V and J genes are TRBV7-3 and TRBJ2-3, with D unresolved. What was sequenced was PBMCs or a T cell subset sorted from them (not recorded which). CDR3 loop: CASSLNQFSTDTQYF. The CDR3 bases are TGTGCCAGCAGCTTAAATCAGTTTAGCACAGATACGCAGTATTTT.